The next 7 T cell receptor beta chains were all read from a single sample in a study of blood T cell repertoires in COVID-19. Repertoires were generated with immunoSEQ multiplex PCR, while TCRdb's copy carries only in-frame clones and drops some. The profile shows about 140,000 clones, about 79% of them singletons. Sequencing was done on a sample of peripheral blood. The receptors here all came from a woman older than 75 with active or convalescent COVID-19.

In regard to this clone: At one end the junction does not follow the germline gene, possibly because of a read error. The gene calls are TRBV7-7 and TRBJ1-5, with D uncertain. The V gene's germline CDR1 is SSHAT and CDR2 FNYEAQ (reference sequence). This CDR3 contains 13 residues. The CDR3, as DNA: TGTGCTAGCAGGAGGGCCACCTATCAGCCCCAGCATTTT. It codes for CASRRATYQPQHF.

This chain connects TRBV5-1 to TRBJ1-4; possibly TRBD1 for D (6 bases). Between the trimmed V and J ends, which lost 2 bases and 5 bases, there was a span of 10 bases. The CDR3 is 14 residues long. CDR1 is SGHRS, CDR2 YFSETQ, per germline. CDR3 in DNA: TGCGCCAGCAGCTTCGGACAGCCAAATGAAAAACTGTTTTTT. Amino acids: CASSFGQPNEKLFF.

The chain uses TRBV4-1 and TRBJ1-6; weak D call: TRBD1 (5 bases). The V and J ends lost 0 bases and 0 bases respectively, with 15 bases between them. Germline assignment: CDR1 MGHRA and CDR2 YSYEKL. This CDR3 region has 19 residues. For the CDR3, the DNA is TGCGCCAGCAGCCAAGATTTTCGAGGACAAAGCTCCTATAATTCACCCCTCCACTTT. This codes for CASSQDFRGQSSYNSPLHF.

This rearrangement joins TRBV28 to TRBJ1-2; TRBD1 aligns across 8 bases. V lost 10 bases to trimming and J lost 6 bases; unmatched junction nucleotides: 7. The CDR3 has 12 amino acids. CDR1 and CDR2 (germline): MDHEN, SYDVKM. The CDR3 DNA sequence: TGTGCCACCCGGACAGGGAAGGATGGCTACACCTTC. As protein: CATRTGKDGYTF.

This chain connects TRBV13 to TRBJ2-5; 9 positions agree with TRBD2. CDR1 is PRHDT, CDR2 FYEKMQ, per germline (reference sequence). This CDR3 has 14 residues. V lost 5 bases to trimming and J lost 5 bases; unmatched junction nucleotides: 6. DNA of the CDR3: TGTGCCAGCAGCACCGGGACTAGCTGGGAGACCCAGTACTTC. This gives the protein CASSTGTSWETQYF.

This clone was observed a handful of times. This chain uses TRBV5-1 with TRBJ2-1, with 9 bases that match TRBD2. Germline CDR1 reads SGHRS; CDR2 reads YFSETQ. CDR3 length: 15 amino acids. The trim removed 2 bases at V and 5 bases at J, leaving 5 bases unmatched. CDR3 residues: CASSLVAGENNEQFF. The CDR3 coding sequence is TGCGCCAGCAGCTTAGTAGCGGGGGAGAACAATGAGCAGTTCTTC.

CDR3: CASSQETSGNTDTQYF. CDR3 nucleotides: TGCGCCAGCAGCCAAGAGACTAGCGGAAACACAGATACGCAGTATTTT. The gene calls are TRBV4-1 and TRBJ2-3; the match to TRBD2 covers 9 bases. CDR3 length: 16 amino acids. J was trimmed by 2 bases and V by 0 bases; bases with no gene match: 3. Per germline, CDR1 MGHRA and CDR2 YSYEKL.